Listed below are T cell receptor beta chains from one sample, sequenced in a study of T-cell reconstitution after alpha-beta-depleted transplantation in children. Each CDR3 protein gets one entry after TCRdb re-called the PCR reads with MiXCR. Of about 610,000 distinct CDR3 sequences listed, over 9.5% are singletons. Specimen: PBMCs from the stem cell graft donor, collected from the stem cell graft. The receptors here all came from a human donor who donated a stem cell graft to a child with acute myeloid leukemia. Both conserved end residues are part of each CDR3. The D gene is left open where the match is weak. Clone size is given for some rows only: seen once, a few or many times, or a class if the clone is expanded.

CATSRDLGVTEAFF	TGTGCCACCAGCAGAGATCTAGGGGTAACTGAAGCTTTCTTT	TRBJ1-1	-	TRBV15	few
CASSQPGTGPEAFF	TGTGCCAGCAGCCAACCTGGGACAGGTCCTGAAGCTTTCTTT	TRBJ1-1	TRBD1	TRBV4-2	few
CASTKSAGPPSSYEQYF	TGTGCCAGCACCAAATCTGCCGGGCCCCCAAGCTCCTACGAGCAGTACTTC	TRBJ2-7	-	TRBV7-9	few
CSARDERAATNEKLFF	TGCAGTGCTAGAGATGAGAGGGCAGCAACTAATGAAAAACTGTTTTTT	TRBJ1-4	-	TRBV20-1	many
CASSQGRQGWTDTQYF	TGCGCCAGCAGCCAAGGACGACAGGGTTGGACAGATACGCAGTATTTT	TRBJ2-3	TRBD1	TRBV4-3	many
CAWGSDLEDIQYF	TGTGCCTGGGGCTCAGACCTGGAGGACATTCAGTACTTC	TRBJ2-4	-	TRBV30	few
CASPGKGGTGELFF	TGTGCCAGCCCCGGGAAGGGTGGCACCGGGGAGCTGTTTTTT	TRBJ2-2	-	TRBV12-3/TRBV12-4	few
CASSLAGGRRTEAFF	TGTGCCAGCAGCTTAGCGGGGGGTAGGCGCACTGAAGCTTTCTTT	TRBJ1-1	-	TRBV7-3	many
CASSQEGGSAPGELFF	TGCGCCAGCAGCCAAGAAGGGGGTAGCGCCCCCGGGGAGCTGTTTTTT	TRBJ2-2	-	TRBV4-3	-
CASSPSSGDNSPLHF	TGTGCCAGCTCACCAAGTTCAGGGGATAATTCACCCCTCCACTTT	TRBJ1-6	-	TRBV18	-
CATLGGNNQPQHF	TGTGCCACCCTGGGGGGAAACAATCAGCCCCAGCATTTT	TRBJ1-5	-	TRBV6-6	-
CASSLIIAGVNTQYF	TGTGCCAGCAGCTTAATAATAGCGGGAGTCAATACGCAGTATTTT	TRBJ2-3	TRBD2	TRBV7-2	many
CASSPLEAGELFF	TGTGCCAGCAGCCCCCTCGAGGCCGGGGAGCTGTTTTTT	TRBJ2-2	-	TRBV7-2	many
CASSLPPSSGRAADTQYF	TGCGCCAGCAGCTTGCCCCCTTCTAGCGGGAGGGCCGCAGATACGCAGTATTTT	TRBJ2-3	TRBD2	TRBV5-1	-
CASSQAQGGTEAFF	TGTGCCAGCAGCCAAGCCCAGGGGGGCACTGAAGCTTTCTTT	TRBJ1-1	TRBD1	TRBV3-1	-
CASSQVRLDRGLPEQYF	TGTGCCAGCAGCCAAGTACGCTTGGACAGGGGGCTTCCCGAGCAGTACTTC	TRBJ2-7	TRBD1	TRBV3-1	many
CSVYGGYGYTF	TGCAGCGTTTACGGCGGCTATGGCTACACCTTC	TRBJ1-2	-	TRBV29-1	few
CSARDGLGLGEQFF	TGCAGTGCTAGAGATGGGCTAGGCCTGGGTGAGCAGTTCTTC	TRBJ2-1	-	TRBV20-1	many
CASSLTPGTSGAYEQYF	TGCGCCAGCAGCCTAACTCCCGGGACTAGCGGAGCCTACGAGCAGTACTTC	TRBJ2-7	TRBD2	TRBV5-1	-
CSGGPEGDYGYTF	TGCAGCGGAGGACCGGAAGGGGACTATGGCTACACCTTC	TRBJ1-2	-	TRBV29-1	many
CATTDRIYSEQYF	TGTGCCACTACAGACAGGATCTATAGCGAGCAGTACTTC	TRBJ2-7	-	TRBV28	-
CASSLTGVADTQYF	TGTGCCAGCAGTTTGACGGGAGTGGCAGATACGCAGTATTTT	TRBJ2-3	-	TRBV12-3/TRBV12-4	many
CASGAGGPVGEQFF	TGTGCCAGCGGAGCGGGAGGGCCGGTGGGCGAGCAGTTCTTC	TRBJ2-1	TRBD2	TRBV2	-
CASTPGTGKYNQPQHF	TGTGCCAGCACCCCGGGGACAGGGAAGTATAATCAGCCCCAGCATTTT	TRBJ1-5	TRBD1	TRBV12-3/TRBV12-4	many
CASSQNAGGYNEQFF	TGTGCCAGCAGCCAAAACGCGGGAGGGTACAATGAGCAGTTCTTC	TRBJ2-1	TRBD2	TRBV7-3	few
CSVVGQGSSYEQYF	TGCAGCGTTGTAGGGCAGGGCAGCTCCTACGAGCAGTACTTC	TRBJ2-7	-	TRBV29-1	few
CASSFIGRGQPQHF	TGTGCCAGCAGTTTTATCGGGCGGGGTCAGCCCCAGCATTTT	TRBJ1-5	-	TRBV12-3/TRBV12-4	-
CASSPEASGNQPQHF	TGTGCCAGCAGCCCCGAGGCAAGCGGCAATCAGCCCCAGCATTTT	TRBJ1-5	-	TRBV6-4	-
CATSRGDSHAGYGYTF	TGTGCCACCAGCAGAGGGGACAGTCACGCAGGCTATGGCTACACCTTC	TRBJ1-2	TRBD1	TRBV15	many
CASSRQGSTEAFF	TGTGCCAGCAGCCGTCAAGGGTCCACTGAAGCTTTCTTT	TRBJ1-1	-	TRBV7-2	many
CASSQDLRAFSGNTIYF	TGTGCCAGCAGCCAAGACCTACGGGCCTTCTCTGGAAACACCATATATTTT	TRBJ1-3	-	TRBV4-2	-
CASSLARNRNTGELFF	TGTGCCAGCAGCTTAGCCCGGAATCGAAACACCGGGGAGCTGTTTTTT	TRBJ2-2	-	TRBV7-2	many
CASSHQREGVYEQYF	TGTGCCAGCAGTCACCAGCGGGAGGGGGTCTACGAGCAGTACTTC	TRBJ2-7	TRBD2	TRBV3-1	-
CSARAGTGGHEQYF	TGCAGTGCTAGGGCCGGGACAGGGGGTCACGAGCAGTACTTC	TRBJ2-7	TRBD1	TRBV20-1	few
CSAGSPTDTQYF	TGCAGCGCGGGGTCGCCTACAGATACGCAGTATTTT	TRBJ2-3	-	TRBV29-1	-
CASSLRGERGQPQHF	TGTGCCAGCAGCTTAAGGGGGGAAAGAGGTCAGCCCCAGCATTTT	TRBJ1-5	-	TRBV11-2	many
CASSLALPRLARHLGTQYF	TGTGCCAGCAGCTTAGCTCTTCCGCGACTAGCGAGGCACCTTGGGACCCAGTACTTC	TRBJ2-5	TRBD2	TRBV11-2	-
CSAGRQGYEQYF	TGCAGCGCCGGCAGACAGGGGTACGAGCAGTACTTC	TRBJ2-7	TRBD1	TRBV29-1	few
CATSRDVGLAGNEQYF	TGTGCCACCAGCAGAGATGTGGGACTAGCGGGAAACGAGCAGTACTTC	TRBJ2-7	TRBD2	TRBV15	many
CASRQTGYSYEQYF	TGCGCCAGCAGGCAGACAGGGTACTCCTACGAGCAGTACTTC	TRBJ2-7	TRBD1	TRBV5-1	-
CASSRSGSGADTQYF	TGTGCCAGCAGTCGTAGCGGGAGCGGGGCAGATACGCAGTATTTT	TRBJ2-3	TRBD2	TRBV12-3/TRBV12-4	few
CSGGNPGGHEQYF	TGCAGCGGGGGGAACCCCGGGGGGCACGAGCAGTACTTC	TRBJ2-7	-	TRBV29-1	-
CASSSGQGSTDTQYF	TGTGCCAGCAGCTCCGGACAGGGTAGCACAGATACGCAGTATTTT	TRBJ2-3	TRBD1	TRBV6-1	few
CASSFWWTYF	TGTGCCAGCAGTTTTTGGTGGACGTACTTC	TRBJ2-7	-	TRBV28	-
CASSLGVTGRRTSGNTGELFF	TGTGCCAGCAGCTTAGGTGTTACCGGACGCAGGACTAGCGGGAACACCGGGGAGCTGTTTTTT	TRBJ2-2	TRBD2	TRBV11-2	-
CASSLRDSPYEQYF	TGTGCCAGCAGCTTAAGGGACAGCCCCTACGAGCAGTACTTC	TRBJ2-7	TRBD1	TRBV7-9	-
CASSQEGVRVGDTQYF	TGTGCCAGCAGCCAAGAAGGGGTCAGGGTCGGTGATACGCAGTATTTT	TRBJ2-3	-	TRBV3-1	-
CASSLGRADTQYF	TGTGCCAGCAGTTTAGGCAGGGCTGATACGCAGTATTTT	TRBJ2-3	-	TRBV27	many
CASLRIACEQYF	TGCGCCAGCCTGCGTATCGCATGCGAGCAGTACTTC	TRBJ2-7	-	TRBV23-1	-
CASSLTTGDTQYF	TGTGCCAGCAGCTTGACGACAGGCGATACGCAGTATTTT	TRBJ2-3	-	TRBV5-1	many
CASSSLTGVYEQYF	TGTGCCAGCAGCTCTTTAACAGGGGTCTACGAGCAGTACTTC	TRBJ2-7	TRBD1	TRBV7-2	many
CASSLVTGRTDTQYF	TGTGCCAGCAGCTTAGTTACAGGTCGGACAGATACGCAGTATTTT	TRBJ2-3	-	TRBV7-2	few
CASSSGTSGELFF	TGTGCCAGCAGTTCCGGGACCTCCGGGGAGCTGTTTTTT	TRBJ2-2	-	TRBV6-6	few
CASSLWGQEMNTEAFF	TGTGCCAGCAGCTTATGGGGACAGGAGATGAACACTGAAGCTTTCTTT	TRBJ1-1	TRBD1	TRBV7-9	many